These 29 T cell receptor beta chains came from one sample sequenced in a study of cytomegalovirus exposure and HLA in healthy donors. Use of 60 Vbeta and 13 Jbeta primers characterized the PCR. Sequenced by immunoSEQ multiplex PCR; TCRdb stores in-frame clones only, minus some. The sample shows nearly 110,000 clones, about two thirds of them seen only once. Sequenced material: PBMCs. The source of these receptors is a female donor in good health and CMV-seronegative.

The V and J genes are TRBV5-1 and TRBJ2-1; possibly TRBD2 for D (6 bases). Between the trimmed V and J ends, which lost 0 bases and 1 base, there was a span of 8 bases. Germline assignment: CDR1 SGHRS and CDR2 YFSETQ. The CDR3 totals 15 residues. CDR3 sequence reads: CASSLDGGSYNEQFF. CDR3 nucleotides: TGCGCCAGCAGCTTGGATGGGGGGTCCTACAATGAGCAGTTCTTC.

This chain joins TRBV6-1 and TRBJ1-1; D may be TRBD1 (6 bases). The germline CDR1 and CDR2 sequences are MNHNS and SASEGT. The CDR3 spans 15 residues. V was trimmed by 5 bases and J by 0 bases, leaving 13 bases between them. CDR3 amino acids: CASSPLTGMNTEAFF. The CDR3 region has the DNA TGTGCCAGCAGTCCCCTGACAGGCATGAACACTGAAGCTTTCTTT.

This clone appeared a few times. The V gene is TRBV4-2, the J gene TRBJ2-7; TRBD2 matches at 9 bases. This CDR3 contains 19 residues. V lost 0 bases to trimming and J lost 0 bases; unmatched junction nucleotides: 12. Germline-derived CDR1 and CDR2 are LGHNA and YNFKEQ. CDR3 coding DNA: TGTGCCAGCAGCCAAGACTTAGCGGGAGCCACCCACGTCTCCTACGAGCAGTACTTC. Amino acids: CASSQDLAGATHVSYEQYF.

The chain combines TRBV4-2 with TRBJ1-1, with TRBD1 as a possible D gene (5 bases). The V end lost 0 bases, the J end lost 11 bases, and 16 bases lay between the germline ends. The CDR3 sequence is 14 residues long. Germline-derived CDR1 and CDR2 are LGHNA and YNFKEQ. CDR3 in amino acids: CASSQDGQGGSAFF. CDR3 sequence (DNA): TGTGCCAGCAGCCAAGATGGGCAGGGTGGATCGGCTTTCTTT.

V usage is TRBV2 and J usage is TRBJ2-2; 7 nucleotides align to TRBD1. The germline V gene encodes CDR1 SNHLY and CDR2 FYNNEI. Trimming at V came to 0 bases and at J to 1 base, leaving 2 bases not matched to a gene. This CDR3 spans 16 amino acids. In DNA, the CDR3 is TGTGCCAGCAGTGAAGCTGGGACAGTGAACACCGGGGAGCTGTTTTTT. It specifies CASSEAGTVNTGELFF.

V is TRBV7-9 and J is TRBJ1-1; 7 nucleotides align to TRBD1. The J segment lost 7 bases and the V segment lost 8 bases, leaving 13 bases of the junction unmatched. Germline CDR1 reads SEHNR; CDR2 reads FQNEAQ (reference sequence). The CDR3 length is 14 residues. In DNA, the CDR3 is TGTGCCAGCTATGGACGACAGGGACCGAATGAAGCTTTCTTT. Protein product: CASYGRQGPNEAFF.

This rearrangement joins TRBV21-1 to TRBJ1-3; the DNA was not compared with TRBD1, the D call given in the table. TRBV21-1 is described as a pseudogene. The CDR3 runs 18 residues. CDR3 in amino acids: CASSTAYPGQNICDTIYF. DNA of the CDR3: TGTGCCAGCAGCACGGCCTACCCGGGACAGAATATATGCGACACCATATATTTT.

The V gene is TRBV7-3, the J gene TRBJ1-1, with unresolved D. Germline V lookup: CDR1 SGHTA, CDR2 FQGTGA. V was cut by 2 bases and J by 4 bases, with 8 bases left in between. There are 13 residues in the CDR3. Here the CDR3 reads CASSLSGSTEAFF. CDR3 in DNA: TGTGCCAGCAGCTTATCCGGGAGCACTGAAGCTTTCTTT.

The chain recombines TRBV28 with TRBJ1-2; 8 bases align to TRBD1. Per germline, CDR1 MDHEN and CDR2 SYDVKM. This CDR3 contains 15 residues. Unmatched junction bases numbered 10, after V lost 6 bases and J lost 4 bases. CDR3 amino acids: CASSRGIDRGYGYTF. DNA of the CDR3: TGTGCCAGCAGCCGTGGGATCGACAGGGGCTATGGCTACACCTTC.

This CDR3 reads CASRDSYTGELFF. CDR3 coding DNA: TGTGCCAGCAGAGACAGCTACACCGGGGAGCTGTTTTTT. V gene TRBV6-6 combines with J gene TRBJ2-2; TRBD1 is a possible D gene (5 bases). The CDR3 totals 13 residues. The germline V gene has CDR1 MNHNY and CDR2 SVGAGI (reference sequence). Trimming stripped 6 bases from V and 3 bases from J, with 8 bases between.

CDR3 DNA: TGTGCCACCAGCAGAGATGTGGCGACGGCACAGAATACGCAGTATTTT. Translated: CATSRDVATAQNTQYF. This chain uses TRBV15 with TRBJ2-3; no reliable D call. CDR3 size: 16 residues. Germline assignment: CDR1 LNHNV and CDR2 YYDKDF (reference sequence). With 0 bases removed from V and 7 bases from J, the gap between germline ends came to 17 bases.

The gene calls are TRBV7-2 and TRBJ2-7; D is uncertain. Germline CDR1 reads SGHTA; CDR2 reads FQGNSA. V lost 5 bases and J lost 3, with 5 bases in between. The CDR3 sequence is 11 residues long. The CDR3 spells CASSPNYEQYF. For the CDR3, the DNA is TGTGCCAGCAGCCCCAACTACGAGCAGTACTTC.

A few counts support this clone. This rearrangement joins TRBV2 to TRBJ1-5, with D possibly being TRBD1 (5 bases). The V end lost 2 bases, the J end lost 8 bases, and 10 bases lay between the germline ends. The CDR3 is 13 residues long. The germline V gene has CDR1 SNHLY and CDR2 FYNNEI. The CDR3 region is CASSEMGRKPQHF. The CDR3 nucleotides read TGTGCCAGCAGTGAAATGGGGCGTAAGCCCCAGCATTTT.

Details on this clone: Distinct nucleotide sequences in the sample also encode this CDR3. This chain connects TRBV2 to TRBJ1-2; TRBD1 is a possible D gene (5 bases). The ends were cut back, 2 bases at V and 4 bases at J, with 8 bases in the middle. There are 13 residues in the CDR3. Germline CDR1 is SNHLY and CDR2 is FYNNEI. The CDR3 nucleotides are TGTGCCAGCAGTGAACGGGGGTCCTATGGCTACACCTTC. It specifies CASSERGSYGYTF.

The rearrangement uses TRBV5-1 and TRBJ1-2, with 12 bases that match TRBD1. The trim removed 2 bases at V and 6 bases at J, leaving 5 bases unmatched. There are 15 residues in the CDR3. The germline V gene encodes CDR1 SGHRS and CDR2 YFSETQ. CDR3 protein: CASSFAGTGGNGYTF. The CDR3 DNA is TGCGCCAGCAGCTTCGCCGGGACAGGGGGCAATGGCTACACCTTC.

The chain employs TRBV5-1 and TRBJ2-5; D unclear. Trimming pared 0 bases from V and 4 bases from J, leaving 13 bases between. Germline CDR1 is SGHRS and CDR2 is YFSETQ. This CDR3 is 15 amino acids long. CDR3 protein: CASSLEPSRGETQYF. CDR3 in DNA: TGCGCCAGCAGCTTGGAGCCTTCCCGCGGAGAGACCCAGTACTTC.

Worth noting for this clone: One end of the junction fails to match germline, which may point to a read error. J is TRBJ1-1 and V is TRBV7-9; 7 bases are shared with TRBD1. The germline V gene encodes CDR1 SEHNR and CDR2 FQNEAQ (reference sequence). The CDR3 loop spans 12 amino acids. CDR3 DNA sequence: TGTTCCAGCAGCCTAGCGACAGGGGAAGCTTTCTTT. Translated: CSSSLATGEAFF.

This clone was observed once. This rearrangement joins TRBV27 to TRBJ2-1, with 7 nucleotides matching TRBD2. The germline V gene encodes CDR1 MNHEY and CDR2 SMNVEV (reference sequence). Trimming took 2 bases from V and 2 from J; bases not matched to a gene: 0. CDR3 length: 14 amino acids. The CDR3 spells CASSLGGAYNEQFF. The CDR3 coding sequence is TGTGCCAGCAGTTTAGGGGGGGCCTACAATGAGCAGTTCTTC.

The J gene is TRBJ2-2, the V gene TRBV27; D remains unclear. The CDR3 extends over 14 amino acids. V lost 5 bases and J 3 bases, leaving 10 bases between the germline ends. Germline CDR1 reads MNHEY; CDR2 reads SMNVEV (reference sequence). This CDR3 is CASSLTEDTGELFF. In DNA, the CDR3 is TGTGCCAGCAGTCTAACAGAAGACACCGGGGAGCTGTTTTTT.

The V call is TRBV21-1, the J call TRBJ2-1; whether TRBD2, the table's D call, matches the DNA was not checked. TRBV21-1 is labeled a pseudogene. The CDR3 extends over 20 amino acids. CDR3 residues: CASSKVVSSGSESSYNEQFF. CDR3 DNA sequence: TGTGCCAGCAGCAAAGTCGTTTCGAGCGGTAGCGAGAGCTCCTACAATGAGCAGTTCTTC.

The chain has TRBV29-1 and TRBJ1-2; D may be TRBD1 (5 bases). V dropped 6 bases and J dropped 1 base, with 6 bases sitting between them. The CDR3 sequence is 11 residues long. The germline V gene has CDR1 SQVTM and CDR2 ANQGSEA. CDR3 nucleotides: TGCAGCGTGACAGATAACTATGGCTACACCTTC. This translates into CSVTDNYGYTF.

The rearrangement links TRBV10-1 to TRBJ2-1; weak D call: TRBD2 (6 bases). V lost 4 bases to trimming and J lost 0 bases, with 13 bases between them. Germline-derived CDR1 and CDR2 are WNHNN and SYGVQD (reference sequence). There are 16 residues in the CDR3. CDR3 in amino acids: CASSGQRAYSYNEQFF. CDR3 DNA: TGCGCCAGCAGTGGACAGCGGGCTTACTCCTACAATGAGCAGTTCTTC.

The rearrangement joins TRBV25-1 to TRBJ1-1; D possibly corresponds to TRBD1 (6 bases). The germline CDR1 and CDR2 sequences are MGHDK and SYGVNS. The CDR3 loop spans 14 amino acids. The V end was cut by 0 bases, the J end by 6 bases, with 11 bases between. Here the CDR3 reads CASSEYSDSPEAFF. CDR3 DNA sequence: TGTGCCAGCAGTGAATACTCGGACAGCCCTGAAGCTTTCTTT. Full variable domain (missing parts from reference TRBV25-1 and TRBJ1-1): EADIYQTPRYLVIGTGKKITLECSQTMGHDKMYWYQQDPGMELHLIHYSYGVNSTEKGDLSSESTVSRIRTEHFPLTLESARPSHTSQYLCASSEYSDSPEAFFGQGTRLTVV.

This chain links TRBV13 with TRBJ2-5; 11 bases line up with TRBD2. Judging by the DNA end, TRBJ2-7 fits better; the J call may be wrong. The CDR3 contains 16 residues. Germline CDR1 reads PRHDT; CDR2 reads FYEKMQ (reference sequence). CDR3 DNA sequence: TGTGCCAGCAGCGGAGGGACTAGCGGTTCTTCCTACGAGCAGTACTTC. This translates into CASSGGTSGSSYEQYF.

This chain links TRBV7-6 with TRBJ2-2, with 9 bases lining up with TRBD1. The CDR3 runs to 16 residues. The trim removed 0 bases at V and 2 bases at J, leaving 1 base unmatched. From germline, CDR1 is SGHVS and CDR2 FNYEAQ. CDR3 in DNA: TGTGCCAGCAGCTTAGCGACAGGGGGAAACACCGGGGAGCTGTTTTTT. Its translation: CASSLATGGNTGELFF.

The chain has TRBV10-3 and TRBJ1-5; 9 bases line up with TRBD1. J was trimmed by 2 bases and V by 4 bases; bases with no gene match: 6. The CDR3 sequence is 16 residues long. Germline lookup yields CDR1 ENHRY and CDR2 SYGVKD. The CDR3 loop reads CAISGDRGSRNQPQHF. CDR3 in DNA: TGTGCCATCAGTGGTGACAGGGGGAGTCGCAATCAGCCCCAGCATTTT.

The CDR3 here is CASSRLAGRTDTQYF. The CDR3, as DNA: TGTGCCAGCAGCCGTCTAGCGGGCCGCACAGATACGCAGTATTTT. V is TRBV11-2 and J is TRBJ2-3, with 8 bases that match TRBD2. The CDR3 loop spans 15 amino acids. Looked up from germline, CDR1 is SGHAT and CDR2 is FQNNGV. Germline trimming cut 5 bases from V and 1 base from J; bases unmatched to any gene: 5.

This clone was picked up a small number of times. The V call is TRBV5-1, the J call TRBJ2-1; TRBD1 might be the D (7 bases). The CDR3 sequence is 14 residues long. The germline gives CDR1 SGHRS, CDR2 YFSETQ. V was shortened by 0 bases and J by 7 bases, with 11 bases between the two germline ends. The CDR3: CASSLASGGNEQFF. CDR3 DNA: TGCGCCAGCAGCTTGGCCTCAGGGGGGAATGAGCAGTTCTTC.

Remarks on this clone: An end of the junction differs from the germline gene, which may be a read error. The same CDR3 is also encoded by other DNA sequences in this sample. The V call is TRBV7-6, the J call TRBJ1-2; D ambiguous. Germline CDR1 is SGHVS and CDR2 is FNYEAQ. This CDR3 spans 13 amino acids. The CDR3, as DNA: TGCGCCAGCAGCTTAGAGGGAGGCTATGGCTACACCTTC. Residues: CASSLEGGYGYTF.